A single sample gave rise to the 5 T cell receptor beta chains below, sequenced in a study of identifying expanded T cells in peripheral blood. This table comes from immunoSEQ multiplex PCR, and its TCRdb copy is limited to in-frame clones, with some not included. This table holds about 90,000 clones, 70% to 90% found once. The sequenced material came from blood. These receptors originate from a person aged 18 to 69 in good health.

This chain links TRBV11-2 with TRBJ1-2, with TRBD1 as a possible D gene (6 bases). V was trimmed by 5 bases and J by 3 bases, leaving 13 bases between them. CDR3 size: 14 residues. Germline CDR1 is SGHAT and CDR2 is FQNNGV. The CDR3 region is CASSLGGDDYGYTF. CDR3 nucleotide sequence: TGTGCCAGCAGCCTAGGGGGGGATGACTATGGCTACACCTTC.

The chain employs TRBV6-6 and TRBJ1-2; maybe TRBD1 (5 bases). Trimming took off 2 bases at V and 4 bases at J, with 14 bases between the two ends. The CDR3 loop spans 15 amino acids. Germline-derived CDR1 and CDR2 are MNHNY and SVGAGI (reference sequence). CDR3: CASSYRGGGGYGYTF. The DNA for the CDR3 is TGTGCCAGCAGTTACAGGGGCGGAGGCGGCTATGGCTACACCTTC.

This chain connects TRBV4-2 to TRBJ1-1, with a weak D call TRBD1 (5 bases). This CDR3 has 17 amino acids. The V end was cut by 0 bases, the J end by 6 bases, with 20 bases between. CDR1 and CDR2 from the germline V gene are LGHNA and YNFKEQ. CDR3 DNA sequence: TGTGCCAGCAGCCAAGATACCAGGCAGGGTCAGCGCGCTGAAGCTTTCTTT. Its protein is CASSQDTRQGQRAEAFF.

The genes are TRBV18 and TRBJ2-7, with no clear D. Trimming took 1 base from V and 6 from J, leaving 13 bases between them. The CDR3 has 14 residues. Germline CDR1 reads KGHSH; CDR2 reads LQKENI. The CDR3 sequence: CASSPQAETAEQYF. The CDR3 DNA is TGTGCCAGCTCACCACAGGCGGAAACGGCCGAGCAGTACTTC.

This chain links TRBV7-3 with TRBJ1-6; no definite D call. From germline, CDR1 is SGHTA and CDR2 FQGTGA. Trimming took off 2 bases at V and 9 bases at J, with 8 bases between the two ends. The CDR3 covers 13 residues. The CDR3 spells CASSLGPGSPLHF. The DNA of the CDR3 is TGTGCCAGCAGCTTAGGGCCGGGTTCACCCCTCCACTTT.